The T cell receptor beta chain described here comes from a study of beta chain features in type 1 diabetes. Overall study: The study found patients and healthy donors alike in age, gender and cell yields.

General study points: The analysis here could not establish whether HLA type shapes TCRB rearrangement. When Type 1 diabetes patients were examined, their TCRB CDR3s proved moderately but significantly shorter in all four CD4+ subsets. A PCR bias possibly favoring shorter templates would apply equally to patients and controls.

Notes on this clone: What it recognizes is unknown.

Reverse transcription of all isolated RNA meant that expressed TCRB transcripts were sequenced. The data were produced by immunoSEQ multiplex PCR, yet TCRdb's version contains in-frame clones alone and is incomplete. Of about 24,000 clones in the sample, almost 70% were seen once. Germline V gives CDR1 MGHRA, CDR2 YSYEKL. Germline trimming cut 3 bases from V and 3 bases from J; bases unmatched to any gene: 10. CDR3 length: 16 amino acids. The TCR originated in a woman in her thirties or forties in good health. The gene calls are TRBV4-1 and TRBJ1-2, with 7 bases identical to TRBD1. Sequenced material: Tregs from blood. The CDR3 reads CASSHETGPRYYGYTF. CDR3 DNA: TGCGCCAGCAGCCACGAGACAGGGCCCAGATACTATGGCTACACCTTC.